This T cell receptor beta chain was identified during a study of T cells after yellow fever vaccination. The wider study: Preparing low-cell-number fractions relied on SMART-Seq v4 Ultra Low Input.

This clonotype was seen only a few times. 5'RACE template switching added a universal primer site and UMIs to TCR cDNA. TCRdb re-analysed the 5' RACE reads in MiXCR, keeping a single row per CDR3 protein. The sample carries 500,000 to 650,000 distinct CDR3 sequences, about a sixth recorded once. The sample in question was PBMCs, obtained 5 to 6 days after the first yellow fever vaccination. This clonotype originated in a man aged 18 to 29 who received the YFV17D yellow fever vaccine.

The CDR3 loop is CASSDRGRAFF. The CDR3, as DNA: TGTGCCAGCAGTGACAGGGGGCGAGCTTTCTTT. The chain joins TRBV25-1 to TRBJ1-1; 8 bases agree with TRBD1. Germline V gives CDR1 MGHDK, CDR2 SYGVNS. There are 11 residues in the CDR3. After removal of 3 bases from V and 10 bases from J, the junction contained 1 base not matched to a gene.